These 7 T cell receptor beta chains share one sample of origin, sequenced in a study of spatial heterogeneity in lung cancer. MiXCR, run by TCRdb on the 5' RACE reads, gives a single entry per CDR3 protein. The table lists tens of thousands of distinct CDR3 sequences, approximately 20% of them singletons, with about 6.8% in the top ten. Time point specified: sample taken at primary tumor resection. No cells were sorted before sequencing. The whole RNA sequenced was extracted from tumor, nontumor lung or frozen PBMC. The sequencing here drew on PBMCs, taken at surgery. Receptor source: a male donor with early-stage non-small cell lung cancer.

The chain carries TRBV19 and TRBJ2-7; 8 bases agree with TRBD2. V was clipped by 6 bases and J by 0 bases; unmatched bases: 7. CDR1 and CDR2 from the germline V gene are LNHDA and SQIVND (reference sequence). This CDR3 spans 15 amino acids. CDR3 region: CASRSSGLVSYEQYF. The CDR3 region has the DNA TGTGCCAGTAGATCCTCGGGACTAGTCTCCTACGAGCAGTACTTC.

This sequence joins TRBV4-1 and TRBJ1-4; no firm D call. The V end was cut by 1 base, the J end by 6 bases, with 6 bases between. The CDR3 has 13 amino acids. Per germline, CDR1 MGHRA and CDR2 YSYEKL. The CDR3 sequence is CASSQGADEKLFF. The DNA of the CDR3 is TGCGCCAGCAGCCAAGGGGCGGATGAAAAACTGTTTTTT.

The rearrangement joins TRBV7-2 to TRBJ1-6; 7 bases agree with TRBD1. V lost 5 bases and J lost 5; bases outside the gene matches: 6. The CDR3 length is 15 residues. The germline V gene has CDR1 SGHTA and CDR2 FQGNSA. CDR3 nucleotide sequence: TGTGCCAGCAGCCTCTGGGACAGTGATAATTCACCCCTCCACTTT. It specifies CASSLWDSDNSPLHF.

This clonotype has a count of ten or more. The rearrangement joins TRBV13 to TRBJ2-1; 7 nucleotides agree with TRBD2. This CDR3 region has 17 residues. The V and J ends lost 2 bases and 3 bases, in that order; junction bases with no gene match: 10. CDR1 and CDR2 from the germline V gene are PRHDT and FYEKMQ (reference sequence). The CDR3 bases are TGTGCCAGCAGCTTATTTAGCGGGCCTTCACGCTACAATGAGCAGTTCTTC. It codes for CASSLFSGPSRYNEQFF.

This chain uses TRBV12-3 or TRBV12-4 with TRBJ1-1, with 9 bases lining up with TRBD1. CDR3 length: 13 residues. V was clipped by 7 bases and J by 6 bases; unmatched bases: 6. CDR3 sequence: CASILTGGSEAFF. CDR3 DNA: TGTGCCAGCATTTTGACAGGGGGTTCTGAAGCTTTCTTT.

The table lists this clonotype with many counts. V is TRBV11-3 and J is TRBJ1-6; 9 bases agree with TRBD1. J was trimmed by 7 bases and V by 5 bases; bases with no gene match: 3. This CDR3 is 14 amino acids long. CDR1 is SGHNT and CDR2 is YENEEA in the germline V gene. The CDR3 DNA is TGTGCCAGCAGCCGCGACAGGGGGAATTCACCCCTCCACTTT. This gives the protein CASSRDRGNSPLHF.

There are many counts of this clonotype. The chain is built from TRBV28 and TRBJ1-1; the D is unclear. V was cut by 6 bases and J by 1 base, with 9 bases left in between. Germline assignment: CDR1 MDHEN and CDR2 SYDVKM. The CDR3 runs to 13 residues. The CDR3: CASRYRTNTEAFF. The DNA for the CDR3 is TGTGCCAGCAGGTACAGAACGAACACTGAAGCTTTCTTT.